This record covers a single T cell receptor (beta chain). Antigen specificity is unknown. The data derive from a study of T cells in localized non-small cell lung cancer. TCRdb's table, derived via immunoSEQ multiplex PCR, lists solely in-frame clones and lacks some. Of about 40,000 clones listed, roughly 86% are singletons. Study-level findings and limits: Peak T cell clonality was found in uninvolved adjacent lung, exceeding tumor.

The germline CDR1 and CDR2 sequences are LGHNA and YSLEER. The J segment lost 6 bases and the V segment lost 1 base, leaving 8 bases of the junction unmatched. This CDR3 has 17 residues. This chain connects TRBV4-3 to TRBJ2-3, with 12 bases aligning to TRBD2. Material: peripheral blood, obtained before any cancer treatment. The receptor comes from a man aged 40 to 70 with stage I lung adenocarcinoma. The CDR3: CASSQGLAGGRADTQYF. CDR3 bases: TGCGCCAGCAGCCAAGGTCTAGCGGGAGGGAGGGCGGATACGCAGTATTTT.